This entry is about one T cell receptor (beta chain). The data originate from a study of blood T cell repertoires in COVID-19. The overall study: In each case, the material was cDNA or gDNA derived from T cells, B-cell-depleted T cells, or PBMCs.

The germline V gene has CDR1 SGDLS and CDR2 YYNGEE. There are 15 residues in the CDR3. V lost 0 bases to trimming and J lost 10 bases, with 18 bases between them. Profiled with immunoSEQ multiplex PCR; TCRdb holds only in-frame clones, not every one. The sample contains some 70,000 clones, more than 65% of which appear only once. The sequenced sample was peripheral blood. The receptor was derived from a woman in her forties or fifties with acute or convalescent COVID-19. The V gene is TRBV9, the J gene TRBJ2-3; possible D gene TRBD2, 7 bases. The CDR3 sequence is CASSVDGGGPVSQYF. In nucleotides, the CDR3 is TGTGCCAGCAGCGTAGATGGGGGGGGGCCCGTATCGCAGTATTTT.